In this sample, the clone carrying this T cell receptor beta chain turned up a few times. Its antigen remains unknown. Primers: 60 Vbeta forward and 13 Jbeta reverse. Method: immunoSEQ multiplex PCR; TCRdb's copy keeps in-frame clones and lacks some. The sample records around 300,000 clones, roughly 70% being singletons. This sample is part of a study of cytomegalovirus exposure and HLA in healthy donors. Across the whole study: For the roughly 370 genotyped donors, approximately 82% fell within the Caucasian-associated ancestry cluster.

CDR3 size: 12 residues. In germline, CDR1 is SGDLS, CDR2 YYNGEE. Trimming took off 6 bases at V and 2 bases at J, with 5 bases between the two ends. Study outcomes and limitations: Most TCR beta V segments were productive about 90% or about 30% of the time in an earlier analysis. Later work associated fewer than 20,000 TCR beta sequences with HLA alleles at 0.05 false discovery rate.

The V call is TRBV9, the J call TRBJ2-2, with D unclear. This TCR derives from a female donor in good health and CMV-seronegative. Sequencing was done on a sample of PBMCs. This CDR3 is CASNTNTGELFF. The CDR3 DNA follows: TGTGCCAGCAACACCAACACCGGGGAGCTGTTTTTT. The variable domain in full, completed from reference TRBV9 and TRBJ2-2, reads DSGVTQTPKHLITATGQRVTLRCSPRSGDLSVYWYQQSLDQGLQFLIQYYNGEERAKGNILERFSAQQFPDLHSELNLSSLELGDSALYFCASNTNTGELFFGEGSRLTVL.